The source of this TCR beta chain is a study of shared clonotypes between healthy human individuals (TCRdb year 2020). As for the study more broadly: The cohort comprised a couple of women and a few men aged 18 to 49 years. Blood TCR repertoires of roughly five healthy adults were deeply sequenced to estimate repertoire size and the extent of clonotype sharing between individuals. Per donor, three plates each were used for CD4 naive and CD4 memory, two for CD8 naive, and one for CD8 memory. Per donor, leukapheresis produced somewhere between about 0.94 and 9.5 billion PBMCs. Libraries were prepared and TCR repertoires were sequenced by different laboratories using diverse techniques, in order to increase sequencing depth and limit assay-specific biases.

On this clone: Its cognate antigen has yet to be identified. Base qualities are not at hand, and no much larger clone is one base apart.

The investigation overall reported the following: Even with the large sequencing depth, rarefaction of the sorted-subset datasets indicated that sequencing was incomplete. Clonotypes shared by all four sorted-subset donors showed higher generation probabilities than non-shared clonotypes. Across four donors, approximately 4.6% of naive CD4, approximately 3.5% of naive CD8, approximately 2.5% of memory CD4, and under 0.45% of memory CD8 clonotypes were shared. Estimated clonotype richness was generally larger for naive than for memory subsets. Sampling was restricted to blood, and TCR repertoires in tissues likely differ from the TCR repertoires found in blood. The genetic and exposure-history diversity represented was limited by the small number of donors. Based on pairwise subsampling, the degree of clonotype sharing among donors was expected to be affected by sequencing depth.

The CDR3 goes from the cysteine to the phenylalanine over 16 residues. Only the CDR3 DNA stays, 48 bases, in frame from base 1. The V and J ends are trimmed by 2 bases and 2 bases, leaving 13 bases between them. CDR1 and CDR2 are drawn from the germline V gene: KGHSH, LQKENI. Healthy HIV-negative adults with no recently reported acute infections or vaccinations were included as donors. All donors were Caucasian adults living in Nashville, Tennessee, USA. Magnetic negative selection was used to enrich CD4+ T cells, after which naive cells were positively selected on CD45RA and the negative fraction became the memory subset. After blood collection by leukapheresis, PBMCs were isolated using Ficoll-Histopaque density gradient centrifugation and then cryopreserved in the vapor phase of liquid nitrogen. Analytical flow cytometry was used to check the purity and quantity of every magnetically sorted T cell population. Genomic DNA was isolated from each sorted fraction and quantified by UV absorbance on a Nanodrop 2000c.

TCR CDR3 regions were amplified from genomic DNA by multiplex PCR using the deep immunoSEQ assay. Extracted genomic DNA from each cell subset was distributed evenly across all wells of several immunoSEQ 96-well plates, and each plate was treated as a replicate. For sorted subsets, about 200 ng genomic DNA, equal to about 30,000 T cell genomes, was loaded into each replicate PCR. Purified libraries were quantified with a Qubit 3.0 fluorometer, sized on a Bioanalyzer 2100, and re-quantified with the KAPA Library Quantification kit. Each immunoSEQ 96-well plate was sequenced on its own single-read 150-cycle Illumina NextSeq 550 flow cell. On the study's bioinformatics: Because only junctional sequences without quality scores were contained in the immunoSEQ output, filtering matching that applied to full-length reads could not be performed. Sequences were annotated with PyIR, a Python wrapper for IgBLAST v1.9, and V/J genes and CDR3 were assigned using IMGT germline references. Reads were removed for weak V/J assignments (E-value above 1e-6), missing CDR3, stop codons, out-of-frame junctions, or ambiguous translated residues. V3J clonotypes were defined as sequences sharing an identical inferred V gene, J gene, and CDR3 amino acid sequence. Percentage overlap between repertoires was calculated by dividing the number of shared unique clonotypes by the size of the smaller repertoire. Richness of each repertoire was evaluated using RTK rarefaction, the Chao1 estimator, and Recon v2.1 estimates of unobserved clonotypes. Generation probabilities were computed with OLGA for all TCRbeta clonotypes obtained by the gDNA method from several donors. As stored in TCRdb, this immuneACCESS dataset retains in-frame rearrangements with V and J assigned. A fraction of the clones does not appear; measured against another copy, unresolved V genes explain less than half of the discrepancy, and the remainder lacks a known reason. That table furnishes V, J and clone size, whereas the DNA furnished D and trimming. The sample table holds 2 million to 2.5 million clones, of which around 92% were seen once. The top ten constitute around 0.35% of the sample.

Sequences were obtained from naive CD4+ T cells from PBMCs. Read against the paper, the sample's cell subset or site label means: CD45RA+ positively selected. The sequence was collected from a man aged 18 to 29 in good health. Some clones in this sample may be carry-over from other donors' samples. The chain uses TRBV18 and TRBJ2-1; a confident D gene designation cannot be given. The DNA is as follows: TGTGCCAGCTCACCAGAGATAGCATCTCCCTACAATGAGCAGTTCTTC. The translation is CASSPEIASPYNEQFF.